The 4 T cell receptor beta chains below all came from one sample that was sequenced in a study of blood T cell repertoires in COVID-19. The repertoire was sequenced with immunoSEQ multiplex PCR; TCRdb's copy has only in-frame clones and lacks some. The repertoire holds about 410,000 clones, with about 92% as singletons. Sequenced sample: PBMCs or T cells enriched from blood (not recorded which). Source of these receptors: a man aged 18 to 29 who had recovered from COVID-19.

This rearrangement joins TRBV14 to TRBJ1-3; D not certain. Per the germline V gene, CDR1 is SGHDN and CDR2 is FVKESK. This CDR3 is 16 amino acids long. The ends were cut back, 1 base at V and 3 bases at J, with 13 bases in the middle. CDR3 protein: CASSQVAANLGNTIYF. The CDR3 bases are TGTGCCAGCAGCCAAGTTGCAGCGAACCTTGGAAACACCATATATTTT.

The chain has TRBV14 and TRBJ2-7; TRBD1 might be the D (6 bases). V was trimmed by 4 bases and J by 2 bases, leaving 12 bases between them. CDR3 length: 14 amino acids. Germline V gives CDR1 SGHDN, CDR2 FVKESK. The CDR3 spells CASSPTTGTYEQYF. For the CDR3, the DNA is TGTGCCAGCAGCCCTACGACAGGAACCTACGAGCAGTACTTC.

The rearrangement links TRBV10-2 to TRBJ2-7; 12 nucleotides line up with TRBD2. The CDR3 contains 16 residues. CDR1 is WSHSY and CDR2 is SAAADI in the germline V gene. After removal of 4 bases from V and 3 bases from J, the junction contained 7 bases not matched to a gene. CDR3 DNA sequence: TGCGCCAGCAGTGGAAGACTAGCGGGAGAAGACTACGAGCAGTACTTC. This sequence encodes CASSGRLAGEDYEQYF.

V usage is TRBV5-1 and J usage is TRBJ1-5; 7 bases are a match to TRBD1. V shed 2 bases and J 0 bases; nucleotides not matched to a gene: 2. Per germline, CDR1 SGHRS and CDR2 YFSETQ. The CDR3 covers 15 residues. CDR3 region: CASSLSGGSNQPQHF. The CDR3 nucleotides are TGCGCCAGCAGCTTATCAGGGGGTAGCAATCAGCCCCAGCATTTT.